This is a list of T cell receptor beta chains from one sample in a study of T cell repertoires in cytomegalovirus infection. TCRdb reprocessed the reads via MiXCR and lists one record per CDR3 protein. This table holds hundreds of thousands of distinct CDR3 sequences, about 40% found once. Sequenced: PBMCs. These receptors all stem from a human donor in good health (CMV status not recorded). Some clones in this sample may be carry-over from other donors' samples. CDR3s include the opening cysteine and the closing phenylalanine or tryptophan. A D gene is named only where the DNA matches it firmly. For some rows the clone size is stated as once, few or many, or as a class when expanded; others skip it.

clone_size d_call cdr3_length j_call v_call cdr3_nt cdr3_aa
many TRBD1 13 TRBJ1-2 TRBV7-3 TGTGCCAGCAGCTCCAAACAGGGGTATGGCTACACCTTC CASSSKQGYGYTF
- - 13 TRBJ2-7 TRBV20-1 TGCAGTGCTAGAGTGGTTAGTAACTACGAGCAGTACTTC CSARVVSNYEQYF
- - 11 TRBJ1-1 TRBV29-1 TGCAGCGTGATCTTGGACACTGAAGCTTTCTTT CSVILDTEAFF
- TRBD1 14 TRBJ1-2 TRBV20-1 TGCAGTGCTAGAATTGTGGACAGGGTTATTGGCTACACCTTC CSARIVDRVIGYTF
- - 12 TRBJ2-7 TRBV7-9 TGTGCCAGCAGCCTCGGGGTCCCCGAGCAGTACTTC CASSLGVPEQYF
- TRBD2 15 TRBJ2-7 TRBV7-2 TGTGACAGCAGCTTAGCGGCGGGAGGACCCTACGAGCAGTACTTC CDSSLAAGGPYEQYF
many - 18 TRBJ1-6 TRBV7-2 TGTGCCAGCAGCCTCCTGGACGGCTTCCCCTCGTATAATTCACCCCTCCACTTT CASSLLDGFPSYNSPLHF
few - 12 TRBJ1-5 TRBV11-2 TGTGCCAGCAGCGATCAAGGACAGCCCCAGCATTTT CASSDQGQPQHF
- - 15 TRBJ1-1 TRBV7-3 TGTGCCAGCAGCTTAGTGGGGTTGGTGGCCACTGAAGCTTTCTTT CASSLVGLVATEAFF
few - 15 TRBJ2-7 TRBV7-8 TGTGCCAGCAGCCCCCAGACGGGTCACTCCTACGAGCAGTACTTC CASSPQTGHSYEQYF
once - 13 TRBJ2-7 TRBV19 TGTGCCAGTGCACCCGGACTTAGGATCGAGCAGTACTTC CASAPGLRIEQYF
- - 13 TRBJ1-5 TRBV2 TGTGCCAGCAGCGGGGACCTCGATCAGCCCCAGCATTTT CASSGDLDQPQHF
- TRBD2 16 TRBJ2-3 TRBV20-1 TGCAGTGCTAGTCCGGTTAGCGGGGGTTACACAGATACGCAGTATTTT CSASPVSGGYTDTQYF
few - 16 TRBJ2-1 TRBV6-1 TGTGCCAGCAGTGACATGCTGATCGACTCCTACAATGAGCAGTTCTTC CASSDMLIDSYNEQFF
- - 15 TRBJ2-1 TRBV29-1 TGCAGCGCCCCTCGGGGGACGCAACAGTACAATGAGCAGTTCTTC CSAPRGTQQYNEQFF
- TRBD1 14 TRBJ2-7 TRBV7-2 TGTGCCAGCAGCTCGACAGGGTGGCACTACGAGCAGTACTTC CASSSTGWHYEQYF
- - 19 TRBJ2-1 TRBV6-6 TGTGCCAGCAGTTACTCCGCGCCGGGGACTTTTCACTCCTACAATGAGCAGTTCTTC CASSYSAPGTFHSYNEQFF